This T cell receptor beta chain was observed in a study of blood T cell repertoires in COVID-19. Study information: COVID-19 samples collected from the United States, Italy and Spain covered acute and convalescent phases. T cells, B-cell-depleted T cells, or PBMCs provided the cDNA or gDNA that served as material.

V shed 7 bases, J shed 11 bases, and the junction held 16 bases outside the gene matches. CDR1 MNHEY and CDR2 SVGAGI come from the germline V gene. This CDR3 contains 14 residues. Per the original methods: Nucleated cell number was recorded as an estimate derived from reference gene primer amplification. The table came from immunoSEQ multiplex PCR; TCRdb's copy has only in-frame clones and leaves some out. For V, J and clone size, that table is used; D and trimming come from the DNA. The sample holds roughly 87,000 clones, nearly 90% seen once. This chain connects TRBV6-5 to TRBJ1-2; 7 nucleotides line up with TRBD1. This receptor was taken from an elderly woman with active COVID-19. The sample taken for sequencing was peripheral blood. CDR3: CASNPRGTARDYTF. The DNA for the CDR3 is TGTGCCAGCAATCCCCGCGGGACAGCCCGAGATTACACCTTC.